Listed here are 6 T cell receptor beta chains from one sample, sequenced in a study of blood T cell repertoires in COVID-19. Some clones are missing from TCRdb's copy, which holds only in-frame ones; the method was immunoSEQ multiplex PCR. In the table there are roughly 230,000 clones, approximately 81% of which are singletons. Sample: PBMCs or T cells enriched from blood (not recorded which). These receptors came from a woman between 50 and 59 years old who had been exposed to COVID-19.

The V call is TRBV30, the J call TRBJ1-6; D gene uncertain. CDR1 is GTSNPN, CDR2 SVGIG, per germline (reference sequence). V was clipped by 5 bases and J by 1 base, with 9 bases between them. There are 14 residues in the CDR3. DNA for the CDR3: TGTGCCTGGCAAGAGGGATCCTATAATTCACCCCTCCACTTT. Amino acid sequence: CAWQEGSYNSPLHF.

This clone was seen just once. This rearrangement joins TRBV5-1 to TRBJ1-2; the match to TRBD1 covers 9 bases. The CDR3 has 15 amino acids. Germline CDR1 SGHRS, CDR2 YFSETQ. Losses at the gene ends were 3 bases for V and 6 bases for J; bases not matched to a gene: 9. This CDR3 reads CASSSGQGSLDGYTF. The CDR3 DNA reads as TGCGCCAGCAGCTCTGGACAGGGGTCGCTGGATGGCTACACCTTC.

The chain joins TRBV11-2 to TRBJ2-1; D remains unclear. V was clipped by 3 bases and J by 10 bases, with 10 bases between them. Germline loops: CDR1 SGHAT, CDR2 FQNNGV. This CDR3 has 12 residues. CDR3 loop: CASSFYGDEQFF. CDR3 sequence (DNA): TGTGCCAGCAGCTTTTACGGAGACGAGCAGTTCTTC.

The chain has TRBV27 and TRBJ1-1, with D unresolved. In germline, CDR1 is MNHEY, CDR2 SMNVEV (reference sequence). Between the trimmed V and J ends, which lost 4 bases and 8 bases, there was a span of 8 bases. The CDR3 spans 11 residues. The CDR3 sequence: CASSSSTEAFF. CDR3 nucleotide sequence: TGTGCCAGCAGTTCCTCCACAGAAGCTTTCTTT.

The chain is built from TRBV19 and TRBJ1-1, with D uncertain. With 9 bases removed from V and 2 bases from J, the gap between germline ends came to 10 bases. Germline CDR1 is LNHDA and CDR2 is SQIVND (reference sequence). This CDR3 has 12 amino acids. The CDR3 reads CASSQANTEAFF. DNA for the CDR3: TGTGCCAGCTCCCAGGCCAACACTGAAGCTTTCTTT.

This chain joins TRBV7-2 and TRBJ1-1, with a tentative D call TRBD1 (5 bases). Germline V gene sequence: CDR1 SGHTA, CDR2 FQGNSA. The CDR3 length is 14 residues. The ends were cut back, 5 bases at V and 3 bases at J, with 13 bases in the middle. Written as DNA, the CDR3 is TGTGCCAGCAGCATACGACGGGGGTACACTGAAGCTTTCTTT. It yields the protein CASSIRRGYTEAFF.